These T cell receptor beta chains were read from a single sample in a study of cytomegalovirus exposure and HLA in healthy donors. Produced via immunoSEQ multiplex PCR; TCRdb's table is partial and in-frame only. The table has roughly 130,000 clones, 80% seen once. Sequencing was carried out using PBMCs. The receptor set was obtained from a male donor in good health and CMV-seronegative. Both conserved end residues are part of each CDR3. The D gene is left open where the match is weak. Only some rows state a clone size, as once, few, many or a class for expanded clones.

V,size,D,J,length,CDR3,DNA
TRBV28,-,-,TRBJ2-7,13,CASSPPPAWEQYF,TGTGCCAGCAGTCCCCCCCCCGCGTGGGAGCAGTACTTC
TRBV2,-,TRBD1,TRBJ1-2,13,CASRDRGEDGYTF,TGTGCCAGCCGGGACAGGGGGGAGGATGGCTACACCTTC
TRBV6-4,few,TRBD2,TRBJ2-3,15,CASSLGTSNTDTQYF,TGTGCCAGCAGTTTGGGGACTAGCAACACAGATACGCAGTATTTT
TRBV18,-,-,TRBJ1-1,17,CASSPIGLTAKNTEAFF,TGTGCCAGCTCACCAATCGGCCTGACAGCTAAGAACACTGAAGCTTTCTTT
TRBV5-1,-,TRBD1,TRBJ2-5,15,CASSRAGTGEETQYF,TGCGCCAGCAGCCGGGCGGGGACAGGGGAAGAGACCCAGTACTTC
TRBV11-2,-,-,TRBJ2-7,15,CASSYTTTVSYEQYF,TGTGCCAGCAGCTACACGACGACAGTCTCCTACGAGCAGTACTTC
TRBV11-2,-,-,TRBJ2-5,14,CASRAWVGEETQYF,TGTGCCAGCAGGGCCTGGGTGGGAGAAGAGACCCAGTACTTC
TRBV29-1,-,-,TRBJ1-1,13,CSVIGWGHTEAFF,TGCAGCGTGATTGGGTGGGGGCACACTGAAGCTTTCTTT
TRBV7-9,-,-,TRBJ2-5,14,CASSTRGSGETQYF,TGTGCCAGCAGTACCAGGGGCTCGGGGGAGACCCAGTACTTC
TRBV19,-,-,TRBJ2-2,12,CASSPRTGELFF,TGTGCCAGTAGTCCCAGGACCGGGGAGCTGTTTTTT
TRBV27,few,TRBD2,TRBJ2-7,15,CASSSRLAGSNEQYF,TGTGCCAGCAGTTCCAGACTAGCGGGATCCAACGAGCAGTACTTC
TRBV23-1,few,TRBD2,TRBJ2-2,21,CASIGTVELAGGPRVTGELFF,TGCGCCAGCATTGGGACAGTTGAGCTAGCGGGAGGGCCGCGAGTCACCGGGGAGCTGTTTTTT
TRBV28,-,TRBD2,TRBJ2-7,16,CASSSGKRENTYEQYF,TGTGCCAGCAGTTCAGGGAAGCGGGAGAACACCTACGAGCAGTACTTC
TRBV7-9,few,TRBD1,TRBJ2-7,12,CASSQDRDEQYF,TGTGCCAGCAGCCAGGACAGGGACGAGCAGTACTTC
TRBV11-2,once,-,TRBJ2-2,17,CASRILGGAFVTGELFF,TGTGCCAGCAGAATTTTGGGGGGGGCCTTCGTCACCGGGGAGCTGTTTTTT
TRBV27,once,TRBD1,TRBJ1-4,15,CASSLGTGSNEKLFF,TGTGCCAGCAGTTTGGGGACAGGGTCTAATGAAAAACTGTTTTTT
TRBV7-9,-,TRBD1,TRBJ1-1,13,CSSSPQGGTEAFF,TGTTCCAGCAGCCCCCAGGGGGGCACTGAAGCTTTCTTT
TRBV7-2,-,TRBD1,TRBJ2-6,19,CASSLTAGTGAAGANVLTF,TGTGCCAGCAGCCTAACCGCCGGGACAGGGGCCGCTGGGGCCAACGTCCTGACTTTC
TRBV27,-,-,TRBJ2-3,16,CASSPYGFTRGDTQYF,TGTGCCAGCAGTCCTTATGGGTTTACCCGAGGGGATACGCAGTATTTT
TRBV27,-,-,TRBJ2-7,12,CASRGRSAEQYF,TGTGCCAGCAGGGGCAGGTCCGCCGAGCAGTACTTC
TRBV6-1,-,TRBD1,TRBJ1-1,14,CASSVRGQAVEAFF,TGTGCCAGCAGTGTCAGGGGGCAAGCGGTTGAAGCTTTCTTT
TRBV18,-,-,TRBJ1-5,16,CASSPKTAGLNQPQHF,TGTGCCAGCTCCCCTAAAACAGCAGGCCTAAATCAGCCCCAGCATTTT
TRBV5-1,once,-,TRBJ1-1,14,CASSLKTKNTEAFF,TGCGCCAGCAGCTTGAAGACAAAGAACACTGAAGCTTTCTTT
TRBV29-1,-,TRBD1,TRBJ2-7,14,CSVMTGSRTYEQYF,TGCAGCGTCATGACAGGGTCCAGGACCTACGAGCAGTACTTC
TRBV30,few,-,TRBJ1-2,16,CAWSVLGRGTPYGYTF,TGTGCCTGGAGTGTACTCGGTCGGGGAACCCCCTATGGCTACACCTTC
TRBV14,few,-,TRBJ1-6,15,CASSGRSSYNSPLHF,TGTGCCAGCAGCGGGAGGAGCTCCTATAATTCACCCCTCCACTTT
TRBV6-5,-,TRBD1,TRBJ1-2,14,CASSPTGAIYGYTF,TGTGCCAGCAGCCCGACAGGGGCTATCTATGGCTACACCTTC
TRBV27,-,-,TRBJ2-2,12,CASSTDKGELFF,TGTGCCAGCAGTACGGACAAGGGGGAGCTGTTTTTT
TRBV9,-,TRBD1,TRBJ1-1,15,CASSSGTGGNTEAFF,TGTGCCAGCAGCTCCGGGACAGGGGGTAACACTGAAGCTTTCTTT
TRBV6-4,-,-,TRBJ2-3,16,CASSEFGGDRTDTQYF,TGTGCCAGCAGTGAATTTGGAGGGGATCGCACAGATACGCAGTATTTT
TRBV28,-,-,TRBJ1-4,16,CASSLSSDSHNEKLFF,TGTGCCAGCAGTTTATCCTCCGACAGCCACAATGAAAAACTGTTTTTT
TRBV19,-,-,TRBJ2-2,13,CASSPRNTGELFF,TGTGCCAGTAGTCCTCGGAACACCGGGGAGCTGTTTTTT
TRBV9,-,-,TRBJ1-2,15,CASSVVESGWNGYTF,TGTGCCAGCAGCGTAGTGGAATCAGGCTGGAATGGCTACACCTTC
TRBV6-1,-,-,TRBJ1-3,15,CASSQRGKGGNTIYF,TGTGCCAGCAGCCAGCGGGGAAAGGGTGGAAACACCATATATTTT
TRBV28,-,-,TRBJ1-2,15,CASSHPVEGDYGYTF,TGTGCCAGCAGCCATCCTGTGGAGGGCGACTATGGCTACACCTTC
TRBV2,-,-,TRBJ2-7,12,CASSLVIYEQYF,TGTGCCAGCAGTTTAGTTATTTACGAGCAGTACTTC
TRBV6-5,-,-,TRBJ1-6,16,CASSSLVGSSNSPLHF,TGTGCCAGCAGTTCACTCGTCGGATCTAGTAATTCACCCCTCCACTTT
TRBV6-5,once,TRBD1,TRBJ2-7,16,CASSYSTGETSYEQYF,TGTGCCAGCAGTTACTCCACAGGGGAGACCTCCTACGAGCAGTACTTC
TRBV5-8,-,TRBD1,TRBJ2-7,15,CASSPWTGGPTEQYF,TGTGCCAGCAGCCCCTGGACAGGGGGACCTACCGAGCAGTACTTC
TRBV25-1,-,-,TRBJ1-6,14,CASSREAQGSPLHF,TGTGCCAGCAGTCGGGAGGCCCAGGGATCACCCCTCCACTTT
TRBV7-3,-,TRBD2,TRBJ2-1,16,CASSMSGGSSYNEQFF,TGTGCCAGCAGCATGAGCGGGGGGAGCTCCTACAATGAGCAGTTCTTC
TRBV4-1,-,TRBD2,TRBJ2-7,14,CASSQASSGYEQYF,TGCGCCAGCAGCCAAGCTTCTAGCGGCTACGAGCAGTACTTC
TRBV6-5,-,-,TRBJ2-2,12,CASGRERRELFF,TGTGCCAGCGGTAGGGAGCGGAGGGAGCTGTTTTTT
TRBV7-2,few,-,TRBJ2-3,14,CASRLQGGTDTQYF,TGTGCCAGCAGACTACAGGGAGGCACAGATACGCAGTATTTT
TRBV7-9,-,-,TRBJ1-2,13,CASALVAGYGYTF,TGTGCCAGCGCACTGGTGGCGGGTTATGGCTACACCTTC
TRBV27,-,-,TRBJ2-7,16,CASSLEQGGASYEQYF,TGTGCCAGCAGTTTAGAGCAGGGCGGGGCGTCCTACGAGCAGTACTTC
TRBV19,-,TRBD1,TRBJ1-4,14,CASPRQGAHEKLFF,TGTGCCAGTCCCCGACAGGGGGCGCATGAAAAACTGTTTTTT
TRBV10-3,-,TRBD1,TRBJ2-1,13,CATWTGGLNEQFF,TGTGCCACTTGGACAGGGGGCTTGAATGAGCAGTTCTTC
TRBV2,-,-,TRBJ1-4,15,CASTSSGVANEKLFF,TGTGCCAGCACCTCATCAGGGGTGGCTAATGAAAAACTGTTTTTT
TRBV4-3,-,TRBD1,TRBJ1-3,17,CASSQGGGQTLGNTIYF,TGCGCCAGCAGCCAAGGAGGGGGACAGACCCTCGGAAACACCATATATTTT
TRBV5-1,few,TRBD1,TRBJ2-1,16,CASSPQPGGTPNEQFF,TGCGCCAGCAGCCCCCAACCAGGGGGCACCCCCAATGAGCAGTTCTTC
TRBV11-3,-,TRBD2,TRBJ2-7,16,CASSLGVGSGTYEQYF,TGTGCCAGCAGCTTAGGAGTTGGCAGCGGGACCTACGAGCAGTACTTC
TRBV6-5,-,-,TRBJ2-7,12,CASGQDSYEQYF,TGTGCCAGCGGGCAGGACTCCTACGAGCAGTACTTC
TRBV4-1,-,TRBD1,TRBJ1-2,15,CASSQSGTGGYGYTF,TGCGCCAGCAGCCAATCCGGGACAGGGGGCTATGGCTACACCTTC
TRBV4-1,-,-,TRBJ2-2,16,CASSPSPAGRTGELFF,TGCGCCAGCAGCCCCTCCCCTGCGGGGCGGACCGGGGAGCTGTTTTTT
TRBV4-3,-,-,TRBJ2-2,15,CASSPRTDGNGLVFF,TGCGCCAGCAGCCCTCGCACCGATGGAAACGGGTTGGTGTTTTTT
TRBV25-1,-,-,TRBJ1-6,14,CASSESGRNSPLHF,TGTGCCAGCAGTGAATCAGGGCGTAATTCACCCCTCCACTTT
TRBV6-1,-,TRBD2,TRBJ2-1,12,CASRRTSEKQFF,TGTGCCAGCAGAAGGACTAGCGAGAAGCAGTTCTTC
TRBV6-4,-,TRBD1,TRBJ2-2,15,CASTQGTGGAGELFF,TGTGCCAGCACTCAAGGGACAGGGGGCGCCGGGGAGCTGTTTTTT